Each of the 26 T cell receptor beta chains below was sequenced from the same sample in a study of blood T cell repertoires in COVID-19. Method: immunoSEQ multiplex PCR; TCRdb's copy keeps in-frame clones and lacks some. The repertoire consists of roughly 100,000 clones, with around 90% occurring once and the leading ten covering approximately 2%. The sequenced sample consisted of peripheral blood. These TCRs come from a man aged 50 or older with COVID-19, enrolled during active disease.

The chain joins TRBV7-9 to TRBJ1-1, with 7 bases matching TRBD1. V dropped 4 bases and J dropped 1; count of bases not matched to a gene: 0. CDR1 and CDR2 from the germline V gene are SEHNR and FQNEAQ (reference sequence). The CDR3 covers 13 residues. The CDR3 loop reads CASSWDRNTEAFF. The DNA for the CDR3 is TGTGCCAGCAGCTGGGACAGGAACACTGAAGCTTTCTTT. Variable domain in full (rest from reference TRBV7-9 and TRBJ1-1): DTGVSQNPRHKITKRGQNVTFRCDPISEHNRLYWYRQTLGQGPEFLTYFQNEAQLEKSRLLSDRFSAERPKGSFSTLEIQRTEQGDSAMYLCASSWDRNTEAFFGQGTRLTVV.

Concerning this clone itself: In the same sample, other DNA sequences code for this CDR3. The rearrangement links TRBV4-3 to TRBJ1-1; a possible D gene is TRBD1 (5 bases). The V end was cut by 0 bases, the J end by 1 base, with 9 bases between. The V gene's germline CDR1 is LGHNA and CDR2 YSLEER. The CDR3 loop spans 15 amino acids. The CDR3 coding sequence is TGCGCCAGCAGCCAAGATAGGGGAGGGAACACTGAAGCTTTCTTT. This encodes CASSQDRGGNTEAFF.

The chain is built from TRBV18 and TRBJ1-1, with 9 bases aligning to TRBD1. With 6 bases clipped from V and 1 base from J, the junction kept 3 bases outside the gene matches. CDR1 and CDR2 (germline): KGHSH, LQKENI. The CDR3 loop spans 14 amino acids. CDR3 coding DNA: TGTGCCAGCTCGCGGGACAGGGCGAACACTGAAGCTTTCTTT. Translated: CASSRDRANTEAFF.

The gene calls are TRBV7-2 and TRBJ2-1, with D maybe TRBD2 (5 bases). The length of the CDR3 is 14 residues. Germline V gives CDR1 SGHTA, CDR2 FQGNSA. V was pared by 5 bases and J by 4 bases, with 12 bases between. The CDR3 here is CASSTQRLYNEQFF. CDR3 coding DNA: TGTGCCAGCAGCACCCAGCGACTATACAATGAGCAGTTCTTC.

J is TRBJ1-2 and V is TRBV5-1; 10 bases map to TRBD1. This CDR3 has 17 residues. The germline V gene has CDR1 SGHRS and CDR2 YFSETQ. The V gene end was trimmed by 4 bases and the J gene end by 4 bases; junction bases not matched to a gene: 13. The CDR3 sequence is CASSLHTSTGGAYGYTF. DNA for the CDR3: TGCGCCAGCAGCCTGCATACATCGACAGGGGGCGCCTATGGCTACACCTTC.

V gene TRBV5-8 combines with J gene TRBJ1-2; TRBD1 agrees at 9 bases. V shed 4 bases, J shed 4 bases, and the junction held 5 bases outside the gene matches. The CDR3 runs to 14 residues. Germline-derived CDR1 and CDR2 are SGHTS and YDEGEE. CDR3 DNA sequence: TGTGCCAGCAGCCACCGGGACAGGGCCTATGGCTACACCTTC. Its protein product is CASSHRDRAYGYTF.

This chain uses TRBV5-1 with TRBJ1-2; the D gene is possibly TRBD1 (6 bases). Trimming pared 4 bases from V and 3 bases from J, leaving 13 bases between. CDR3 length: 14 residues. Germline-derived CDR1 and CDR2 are SGHRS and YFSETQ. The chain's CDR3 is CASSPGTTYYGYTF. The CDR3 DNA follows: TGCGCCAGCAGCCCCGGGACAACTTACTATGGCTACACCTTC.

J is TRBJ2-7 and V is TRBV5-5; D might be TRBD1 (6 bases). The V gene's germline CDR1 is SGHKS and CDR2 YYEKEE (reference sequence). The CDR3 sequence is 15 residues long. V lost 2 bases to trimming and J lost 1 base, with 13 bases between them. The CDR3 DNA follows: TGTGCCAGCAGCTTAGGGCAGGGGCCTTCCTACGAGCAGTACTTC. Amino acid sequence: CASSLGQGPSYEQYF.

The chain uses TRBV19 and TRBJ1-4; D gene unclear. The germline V gene encodes CDR1 LNHDA and CDR2 SQIVND (reference sequence). V was clipped by 6 bases and J by 5 bases, with 10 bases between them. The CDR3 spans 13 residues. CDR3 loop: CASSWEINEKLFF. The CDR3, as DNA: TGTGCCAGTAGCTGGGAGATAAATGAAAAACTGTTTTTT.

Written as DNA, the CDR3 is TGTGCCAGCAGTGTCGCGATTAATTCACCCCTCCACTTT. Translating it yields CASSVAINSPLHF. The chain couples TRBV6-4 to TRBJ1-6; the D is unclear. V was trimmed by 4 bases and J by 6 bases, leaving 7 bases between them. Germline V CDR1 and CDR2: MRHNA, SNTAGT. This CDR3 is built from 13 residues.

This sequence joins TRBV28 and TRBJ1-1; D ambiguous. Germline CDR1 MDHEN, CDR2 SYDVKM. CDR3 length: 12 amino acids. Trimming left V 6 bases short and J 4 bases short, with 9 bases between. The CDR3 spells CASRGQVTEAFF. In DNA form, the CDR3 reads TGTGCCAGCAGGGGCCAAGTCACTGAAGCTTTCTTT.

The chain couples TRBV24-1 to TRBJ1-2, with 11 bases aligning to TRBD1. The CDR3 is 15 residues long. Germline CDR1 reads KGHDR; CDR2 reads SFDVKD. The junction had 7 bases not matched to a gene; V was cut back by 3 bases and J by 8 bases. DNA for the CDR3: TGTGCCACCAGTGATCCCGGGACAGGGGGAGGCGGCTACACCTTC. Its protein is CATSDPGTGGGGYTF.

The chain employs TRBV3-1 (or the pseudogene TRBV3-2) and TRBJ2-2; 8 bases fit TRBD1. CDR3 length equals 16 residues. V lost 3 bases, J lost 1 base, and 4 bases stayed unmatched. Germline V gives CDR1 LGHDT, CDR2 YNNKEL (reference sequence). The CDR3, as DNA: TGTGCCAGCAGCCAGCTAGACAGGGGGAACACCGGGGAGCTGTTTTTT. Its translation: CASSQLDRGNTGELFF.

This rearrangement joins TRBV10-2 to TRBJ2-4; no reliable D call. The CDR3 contains 11 residues. V shed 3 bases and J shed 11 bases, with 8 bases lying between them. Germline lookup yields CDR1 WSHSY and CDR2 SAAADI. DNA of the CDR3: TGCGCCAGCAGTGAACAATCTCTTCAGTACTTC. Protein sequence: CASSEQSLQYF.

J is TRBJ1-1 and V is TRBV6-2 or TRBV6-3; 9 bases are shared with TRBD1. Trimming cost V 1 base and J 3 bases; bases outside gene matches: 12. Germline CDR1 and CDR2: MNHEY and SVGEGT. The CDR3 runs 18 residues. This CDR3 is CASSYLRPHRGRYTEAFF. The CDR3, as DNA: TGTGCCAGCAGTTACTTACGCCCTCACAGGGGGCGTTACACTGAAGCTTTCTTT.

The CDR3 region is CASQGTGRDTIYF. The CDR3, as DNA: TGCGCCAGCCAGGGGACAGGGCGTGACACCATATATTTT. The chain employs TRBV5-1 and TRBJ1-3; 9 positions match TRBD1. The CDR3 is made up of 13 amino acids. The germline CDR1 and CDR2 sequences are SGHRS and YFSETQ. The V gene end was trimmed by 7 bases and the J gene end by 8 bases; junction bases not matched to a gene: 7. Full variable domain (outside the CDR3, taken from reference TRBV5-1 and TRBJ1-3): KAGVTQTPRYLIKTRGQQVTLSCSPISGHRSVSWYQQTPGQGLQFLFEYFSETQRNKGNFPGRFSGRQFSNSRSEMNVSTLELGDSALYLCASQGTGRDTIYFGEGSWLTVV.

This chain links TRBV6-5 with TRBJ1-6, with D unresolved. The V and J ends lost 2 bases and 2 bases respectively, with 10 bases between them. Germline V gives CDR1 MNHEY, CDR2 SVGAGI. CDR3 size: 16 residues. Written as DNA, the CDR3 is TGTGCCAGCAGTTACACCACGGAGACCTATAATTCACCCCTCCACTTT. This translates into CASSYTTETYNSPLHF.

The DNA of the CDR3 is TGTGCCAGCAGTTCCCGGGACAGACAGACCCAGTACTTC. Amino acid sequence: CASSSRDRQTQYF. The V call is TRBV12-3 or TRBV12-4, the J call TRBJ2-5; 7 bases map to TRBD1. CDR3 length equals 13 residues. J was trimmed by 6 bases and V by 4 bases; bases with no gene match: 5.

This clone turned up a few times. J is TRBJ1-2 and V is TRBV6-5, with no clear D. The V end lost 6 bases, the J end lost 3 bases, and 11 bases lay between the germline ends. CDR1 is MNHEY, CDR2 SVGAGI, per germline. The CDR3 length is 13 residues. CDR3 nucleotides: TGTGCCAGCAGCCGCGGGTCTGACTATGGCTACACCTTC. This sequence encodes CASSRGSDYGYTF.

V is TRBV6-5 and J is TRBJ1-4; 8 bases fit TRBD1. V was clipped by 5 bases and J by 4 bases; unmatched bases: 6. Germline CDR1 and CDR2: MNHEY and SVGAGI. CDR3 length: 15 residues. CDR3 amino acids: CASSPDRALNEKLFF. The CDR3 DNA is TGTGCCAGCAGTCCGGACAGGGCGCTTAATGAAAAACTGTTTTTT.

Here the CDR3 DNA reads TGCGCCAGCAGCAGCGGACAGGGCCCCTTTGAAGCTTTCTTT. It translates to CASSSGQGPFEAFF. This rearrangement joins TRBV5-1 to TRBJ1-1; 8 bases agree with TRBD1. V lost 4 bases to trimming and J lost 7 bases; unmatched junction nucleotides: 9. The CDR3 sequence is 14 residues long. The germline V gene has CDR1 SGHRS and CDR2 YFSETQ.

The chain employs TRBV9 and TRBJ1-6; the match to TRBD1 covers 10 bases. Trimming at V came to 5 bases and at J to 8 bases, leaving 7 bases not matched to a gene. CDR3 size: 15 residues. Germline CDR1 and CDR2: SGDLS and YYNGEE. CDR3 region: CASRDGQGGDSPLHF. The CDR3 nucleotides read TGTGCCAGCAGGGATGGACAGGGGGGCGATTCACCCCTCCACTTT.

The chain links TRBV18 to TRBJ2-3; 7 nucleotides align to TRBD1. The CDR3 runs 14 residues. J gave up 4 bases and V 6 bases, and 7 bases lay outside the gene matches. The germline V gene encodes CDR1 KGHSH and CDR2 LQKENI. CDR3 sequence: CASSDREWPDTQYF. The CDR3 nucleotides read TGTGCCAGCTCCGACAGGGAGTGGCCAGATACGCAGTATTTT.

The chain recombines TRBV5-1 with TRBJ1-2; TRBD1 matches at 11 bases. J lost 7 bases, V lost 4 bases, and 6 bases had no gene match. The CDR3 extends over 14 amino acids. Looked up from germline, CDR1 is SGHRS and CDR2 is YFSETQ. Written as DNA, the CDR3 is TGCGCCAGCAGCAAGGACAGGGGGCAGCGTGGCTACACCTTC. This translates into CASSKDRGQRGYTF.

This chain joins TRBV25-1 and TRBJ1-4, with 9 bases matching TRBD1. V lost 2 bases and J lost 5; bases outside the gene matches: 3. The CDR3 length is 15 residues. Germline V gives CDR1 MGHDK, CDR2 SYGVNS. As DNA, the CDR3 is TGTGCCAGCAGTGAACAACAGGGGGCCAATGAAAAACTGTTTTTT. Amino acid sequence: CASSEQQGANEKLFF.

This chain links TRBV12-5 with TRBJ2-7; D unresolved. Germline V CDR1 and CDR2: LGHNT, FRNRAP. Trimming took off 0 bases at V and 5 bases at J, with 11 bases between the two ends. The CDR3 contains 14 residues. The CDR3 sequence is CASGLVAGLNEQYF. For the CDR3, the DNA is TGTGCTAGTGGTTTGGTGGCAGGTTTGAACGAGCAGTACTTC.